Below, 20 T cell receptor beta chains from the same sample are listed, as sequenced in a study of blood T cells in healthy people across ages. A sample-barcoded 5' primer and a J-beta primer mix were used in a second PCR of about 7 to 11 cycles. TCRdb recomputed calls from the 5' RACE reads with MiXCR, one row per CDR3 protein. The repertoire includes more than 700,000 distinct CDR3 sequences, about 53% of them detected once, and about 42% sits in the top ten. Sequenced: blood. The receptors shown here come from an elderly man in good health.

V usage is TRBV5-1 and J usage is TRBJ1-5; tentative D call: TRBD1 (5 bases). The CDR3 contains 14 residues. Germline V gene lookup returns CDR1 SGHRS and CDR2 YFSETQ. Trimming removed 3 bases from V and 7 bases from J, with 14 bases in between. CDR3 coding DNA: TGCGCCAGCAGCTCGGGACGGTCGGGACAGCCCCAGCATTTT. Its translation is CASSSGRSGQPQHF.

This clonotype turned up a few times. CDR3 protein: CASWTRGRAGANVLTF. The DNA of the CDR3 is TGTGCCAGTTGGACTAGAGGGAGGGCTGGGGCCAACGTCCTGACTTTC. V gene TRBV28 combines with J gene TRBJ2-6; 7 nucleotides line up with TRBD2. The V segment lost 9 bases and the J segment 2 bases; nucleotides outside the gene matches: 10. Germline-derived CDR1 and CDR2 are MDHEN and SYDVKM. This CDR3 is built from 16 residues.

The chain carries TRBV24-1 and TRBJ2-7; the D is unclear. CDR1 is KGHDR, CDR2 SFDVKD, per germline. V lost 4 bases to trimming and J lost 2 bases, with 8 bases between them. The CDR3 extends over 13 amino acids. CDR3 in amino acids: CATSDHNAYEQYF. For the CDR3, the DNA is TGTGCCACCAGTGACCATAATGCCTACGAGCAGTACTTC.

The chain has TRBV6-6 and TRBJ2-4; tentative D call: TRBD2 (6 bases). Near its end, the DNA agrees better with TRBJ2-7, so the J call may be wrong. The germline CDR1 and CDR2 sequences are MNHNY and SVGAGI (reference sequence). This CDR3 has 16 residues. The CDR3: CASSYGWGDLLYEQYF. The CDR3 region has the DNA TGTGCCAGCAGTTACGGGTGGGGGGACTTACTCTACGAGCAGTACTTC.

This clonotype has more than one count but fewer than ten. The chain couples TRBV15 to TRBJ2-7, with 7 bases lining up with TRBD1. The CDR3 spans 13 residues. V lost 0 bases to trimming and J lost 4 bases; unmatched junction nucleotides: 0. Germline V gives CDR1 LNHNV, CDR2 YYDKDF (reference sequence). The CDR3 reads CATSREQGYEQYF. CDR3 DNA: TGTGCCACCAGCAGAGAACAGGGGTACGAGCAGTACTTC.

V and J are TRBV18 and TRBJ2-5, with TRBD1 identical over 9 bases. J lost 1 base, V lost 6 bases, and 3 bases had no gene match. The CDR3 contains 14 residues. Germline loops: CDR1 KGHSH, CDR2 LQKENI. The CDR3 region has the DNA TGTGCCAGCTCTGCGGACAGGGGCCAAGAGACCCAGTACTTC. Amino acids: CASSADRGQETQYF.

The chain has TRBV2 and TRBJ1-2; 10 nucleotides align to TRBD1. Losses at the gene ends were 3 bases for V and 8 bases for J; bases not matched to a gene: 6. CDR3 length: 14 amino acids. Germline loops: CDR1 SNHLY, CDR2 FYNNEI. The CDR3 loop is CASSEGQGIRGYTF. CDR3 nucleotide sequence: TGTGCCAGCAGTGAGGGACAGGGGATACGCGGCTACACCTTC.

The J gene is TRBJ2-7, the V gene TRBV12-3 or TRBV12-4, with 8 bases fitting TRBD1. Unmatched junction bases numbered 8, after V lost 3 bases and J lost 4 bases. This CDR3 spans 15 amino acids. The CDR3 spells CASSFGLQGAYEQYF. The CDR3 DNA reads TGTGCCAGCAGTTTTGGTCTGCAGGGGGCGTACGAGCAGTACTTC.

A note on this clonotype: The germline gene is not matched at one end of the junction; a read error may be the cause. This chain connects TRBV12-3 or TRBV12-4 to TRBJ2-7; TRBD1 matches at 10 bases. The end of the DNA fits TRBJ2-5 better, so the J call may be wrong. CDR3 length: 14 amino acids. The DNA of the CDR3 is TGTGCCGGCAGTTGGGACAGGGGAGTAGAGACCCAGTACTTC. This codes for CAGSWDRGVETQYF.

This clonotype was detected a few times. V and J are TRBV4-2 and TRBJ1-6; TRBD1 aligns across 7 bases. The ends lost 3 bases at V and 7 bases at J; junction bases unmatched: 6. The germline CDR1 and CDR2 sequences are LGHNA and YNFKEQ. This CDR3 is built from 15 residues. The CDR3 sequence: CASSQDDRENSPLHF. The CDR3, as DNA: TGTGCCAGCAGCCAGGATGACAGGGAGAATTCACCCCTCCACTTT.

This clonotype has only a few counts. The CDR3 bases are TGTGCCAGCAGTTACAAGGGTCCAAGGGGCTACACCTTC. It translates to CASSYKGPRGYTF. The V call is TRBV27, the J call TRBJ1-2, with unresolved D. This CDR3 has 13 amino acids. Germline values: CDR1 MNHEY, CDR2 SMNVEV (reference sequence). The V end lost 4 bases, the J end lost 8 bases, and 14 bases lay between the germline ends.

This clonotype was seen once. The rearrangement joins TRBV20-1 to TRBJ2-2, with TRBD2 matching over 8 bases. The CDR3 covers 17 residues. V lost 5 bases, J lost 4 bases, and 15 bases stayed unmatched. CDR1 is DFQATT and CDR2 is SNEGSKA in the germline V gene (reference sequence). The CDR3 sequence is CSAYYLVPGGLTGELFF. The CDR3 DNA reads TGCAGTGCTTACTACCTAGTACCGGGAGGGCTCACCGGGGAGCTGTTTTTT.

The chain couples TRBV20-1 to TRBJ2-1; TRBD2 agrees at 8 bases. The CDR3 covers 16 residues. The trim removed 0 bases at V and 0 bases at J, leaving 4 bases unmatched. Germline assignment: CDR1 DFQATT and CDR2 SNEGSKA (reference sequence). CDR3: CSARDPGGSSYNEQFF. The CDR3 DNA is TGCAGTGCTAGAGATCCGGGGGGGAGCTCCTACAATGAGCAGTTCTTC.

This sequence joins TRBV2 and TRBJ2-5, with a possible D match to TRBD1 (6 bases). Germline V gene data show CDR1 as SNHLY and CDR2 as FYNNEI. V lost 6 bases to trimming and J lost 3 bases, with 17 bases between them. The CDR3 is 15 amino acids. In DNA, the CDR3 is TGTGCCAGCAGGGGTACAGGGTCACTGAAAGAGACCCAGTACTTC. This sequence encodes CASRGTGSLKETQYF.

This clonotype has more than one count but fewer than ten. V and J are TRBV29-1 and TRBJ1-1, with TRBD1 matching over 7 bases. The V gene's germline CDR1 is SQVTM and CDR2 ANQGSEA. This CDR3 has 15 residues. With 7 bases clipped from V and 4 bases from J, the junction kept 15 bases outside the gene matches. DNA of the CDR3: TGCAGCGCCACCGTAGGTCTCTCAGGGGGCACTGAAGCTTTCTTT. Translation gives CSATVGLSGGTEAFF.

This chain links TRBV12-3 or TRBV12-4 with TRBJ2-5; D may match TRBD1 or TRBD2 (5 bases each). Trimming took 1 base from V and 5 from J, leaving 14 bases between them. This CDR3 comprises 15 residues. CDR3 sequence: CASSLVRGARETQYF. CDR3 nucleotide sequence: TGTGCCAGCAGTTTAGTGAGGGGAGCAAGGGAGACCCAGTACTTC.

This clonotype was counted a few times. This chain joins TRBV5-1 and TRBJ2-3, with D possibly TRBD1 on 5 matching bases. Trimming removed 0 bases at V and 1 base at J, with 12 bases between. CDR1 and CDR2 (germline): SGHRS, YFSETQ. The CDR3 is 16 amino acids. In DNA form, the CDR3 reads TGCGCCAGCAGCTTGGTTCAGGGATTGGGCACAGATACGCAGTATTTT. It codes for CASSLVQGLGTDTQYF.

This clonotype has more than one count but fewer than ten. The chain is built from TRBV7-9 and TRBJ2-6; 7 bases fit TRBD1. CDR1 and CDR2 (germline): SEHNR, FQNEAQ (reference sequence). CDR3 length: 16 amino acids. The junction had 2 bases not matched to a gene; V was cut back by 3 bases and J by 0 bases. CDR3 loop: CASSLGQYSGANVLTF. CDR3 DNA: TGTGCCAGCAGCTTGGGACAGTACTCTGGGGCCAACGTCCTGACTTTC.

This clonotype was picked up a small number of times. The chain carries TRBV7-2 and TRBJ1-4; D not resolved. V was trimmed by 2 bases and J by 4 bases, leaving 8 bases between them. The CDR3 totals 14 residues. The germline CDR1 and CDR2 sequences are SGHTA and FQGNSA. The CDR3 DNA follows: TGTGCCAGCAGCTTACGGCTGGTTAATGAAAAACTGTTTTTT. Translated, it gives CASSLRLVNEKLFF.

The chain uses TRBV11-3 and TRBJ2-5; D could derive from TRBD1 or TRBD2 (5 bases each). Trimming shortened V by 3 bases and J by 5 bases, and 25 bases separated the two germline ends. CDR3 length: 18 amino acids. Germline values: CDR1 SGHNT, CDR2 YENEEA. CDR3 sequence reads: CASSFKLPADAGKETQYF. For the CDR3, the DNA is TGTGCCAGCAGCTTCAAACTTCCAGCGGATGCAGGGAAGGAGACCCAGTACTTC.